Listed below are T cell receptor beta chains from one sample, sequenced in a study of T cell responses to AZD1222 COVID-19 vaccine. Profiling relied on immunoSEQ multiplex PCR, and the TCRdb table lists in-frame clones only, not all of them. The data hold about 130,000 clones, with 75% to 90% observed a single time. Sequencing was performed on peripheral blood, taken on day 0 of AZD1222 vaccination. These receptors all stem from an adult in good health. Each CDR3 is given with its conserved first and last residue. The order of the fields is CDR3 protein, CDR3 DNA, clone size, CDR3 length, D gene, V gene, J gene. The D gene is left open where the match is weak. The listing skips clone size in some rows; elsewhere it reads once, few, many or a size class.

CDR3: CASSRGTPEAFF; DNA: TGTGCCAGCAGCCGGGGGACACCTGAAGCTTTCTTT; size: once; length: 12; D: .; V: TRBV5-6; J: TRBJ1-1
CDR3: CASSLLSSERQPQHF; DNA: TGTGCCAGCAGCTTGTTGTCCTCCGAAAGACAGCCCCAGCATTTT; size: .; length: 15; D: .; V: TRBV5-6; J: TRBJ1-5
CDR3: CASSQSYLTEAFF; DNA: TGTGCCAGCAGCCAATCGTACCTCACTGAAGCTTTCTTT; size: once; length: 13; D: .; V: TRBV14; J: TRBJ1-1
CDR3: CASSEVGRSNEQFF; DNA: TGTGCCAGCAGTGAAGTGGGCAGGAGCAATGAGCAGTTCTTC; size: .; length: 14; D: .; V: TRBV6-1; J: TRBJ2-1
CDR3: CASSLNLQGSDTQYF; DNA: TGTGCCAGCAGCTTAAATTTGCAGGGTTCAGATACGCAGTATTTT; size: few; length: 15; D: .; V: TRBV7-9; J: TRBJ2-3
CDR3: CASSLRGNYGYTF; DNA: TGTGCCAGCAGCCTAAGGGGGAACTATGGCTACACCTTC; size: once; length: 13; D: .; V: TRBV3-1/TRBV3-2; J: TRBJ1-2
CDR3: CAWDTSSYNEQFF; DNA: TGTGCCTGGGACACGAGCTCCTACAATGAGCAGTTCTTC; size: .; length: 13; D: .; V: TRBV30; J: TRBJ2-1
CDR3: CSVFGQGVPYNEQFF; DNA: TGCAGCGTTTTCGGACAGGGGGTCCCATACAATGAGCAGTTCTTC; size: .; length: 15; D: TRBD1; V: TRBV29-1; J: TRBJ2-1
CDR3: CASSLDMGGAVYYEQYF; DNA: TGTGCCAGCAGCTTAGATATGGGGGGCGCCGTTTACTACGAGCAGTACTTC; size: .; length: 17; D: .; V: TRBV7-6; J: TRBJ2-7
CDR3: CATDGGTGNYGYTF; DNA: TGTGCCACGGACGGAGGAACGGGAAACTATGGCTACACCTTC; size: .; length: 14; D: .; V: TRBV19; J: TRBJ1-2
CDR3: CASSLELRGPGGYTF; DNA: TGTGCCAGCAGCTTAGAGCTGCGGGGGCCCGGGGGCTACACCTTC; size: .; length: 15; D: .; V: TRBV11-2; J: TRBJ1-2
CDR3: CASSQGSRGEKLFF; DNA: TGTGCCAGCAGCCAAGGCTCGAGGGGTGAAAAACTGTTTTTT; size: few; length: 14; D: .; V: TRBV4-2; J: TRBJ1-4
CDR3: CASSPIGGETEAFF; DNA: TGTGCCAGCTCACCAATTGGGGGAGAAACTGAAGCTTTCTTT; size: .; length: 14; D: .; V: TRBV18; J: TRBJ1-1
CDR3: CASSKAGRRETQYF; DNA: TGTGCCAGCAGCAAGGCAGGGAGGCGAGAGACCCAGTACTTC; size: .; length: 14; D: .; V: TRBV5-6; J: TRBJ2-5
CDR3: CATEQGLNNQPQHF; DNA: TGTGCCACCGAACAGGGTTTGAACAATCAGCCCCAGCATTTT; size: .; length: 14; D: .; V: TRBV10-3; J: TRBJ1-5
CDR3: CASSQGGRTGGSPLHF; DNA: TGTGCCAGCAGCCAAGGTGGACGGACAGGCGGGTCACCCCTCCACTTT; size: .; length: 16; D: TRBD1; V: TRBV3-1/TRBV3-2; J: TRBJ1-6
CDR3: CASSQGGRTPMFTEAFF; DNA: TGTGCCAGCAGCCAAGGGGGACGGACCCCTATGTTCACTGAAGCTTTCTTT; size: .; length: 17; D: .; V: TRBV14; J: TRBJ1-1
CDR3: CASSPLGLLAGGGGTEAFF; DNA: TGTGCCAGCAGCCCGCTAGGCCTGCTAGCAGGGGGCGGGGGCACTGAAGCTTTCTTT; size: few; length: 19; D: TRBD1; V: TRBV4-2; J: TRBJ1-1
CDR3: CASSYSPGANYGYTF; DNA: TGTGCCAGCAGTTACAGCCCGGGGGCTAACTATGGCTACACCTTC; size: .; length: 15; D: .; V: TRBV6-2/TRBV6-3; J: TRBJ1-2
CDR3: CASSYSSWRGNEQFF; DNA: TGTGCCAGCAGTTACTCGAGTTGGAGGGGTAATGAGCAGTTCTTC; size: once; length: 15; D: .; V: TRBV6-5; J: TRBJ2-1
CDR3: CASSEAPPGEYQPQHF; DNA: TGTGCCAGCAGTGAAGCCCCCCCCGGGGAGTATCAGCCCCAGCATTTT; size: .; length: 16; D: .; V: TRBV2; J: TRBJ1-5
CDR3: CASSLLTGLNTEAFF; DNA: TGCGCCAGCAGCTTGCTGACAGGGTTAAACACTGAAGCTTTCTTT; size: .; length: 15; D: TRBD1; V: TRBV5-1; J: TRBJ1-1
CDR3: CASSYSGSSGNTIYF; DNA: TGTGCCAGCAGTTACTCGGGCAGCTCTGGAAACACCATATATTTT; size: .; length: 15; D: .; V: TRBV6-2/TRBV6-3; J: TRBJ1-3
CDR3: CASSQSRPLGGVNYGYTF; DNA: TGTGCCAGCAGCCAATCCCGTCCCCTTGGAGGGGTGAACTATGGCTACACCTTC; size: .; length: 18; D: .; V: TRBV16; J: TRBJ1-2
CDR3: CASRVEPARRAFF; DNA: TGTGCCAGCAGGGTTGAGCCGGCCCGGCGAGCTTTCTTT; size: .; length: 13; D: .; V: TRBV2; J: TRBJ1-1